This TCR beta chain was recorded in a study of shared clonotypes between healthy human individuals. Whole-study results and caveats: Only a few donors were included, so the genetic and exposure-history diversity represented was limited. Shared across a few donors were about 4.6% of the naive CD4 clonotypes.

Naive CD8 cells lacked CD45RO, underwent positive selection for CCR7 and left out terminally differentiated effector memory CD45RA+ cells. In regard to this clone: Its antigen is as yet unknown.

With V trimmed by 0 bases and J by 6 bases, 10 bases remained unmatched. The CDR3 extends over 17 amino acids. Germline assignment: CDR1 LGHNA and CDR2 YSLEER. Assay used: immunoSEQ multiplex PCR; TCRdb lists only in-frame clones, some missing. The profile shows some 2 million clones, around 96% of them singletons. The chain recombines TRBV4-3 with TRBJ2-4; TRBD1 aligns across 8 bases. Source material: naive CD8+ T cells sorted from blood. The TCR comes from a man between 18 and 29 years old in good health. The CDR3 spells CASSQEIGGQGRNIQYF. The CDR3 DNA follows: TGCGCCAGCAGCCAAGAAATTGGTGGACAGGGTAGAAACATTCAGTACTTC.